Given below is one TCR beta chain in context. Its antigen is unidentified. The sample comes from a study of tumor-infiltrating lymphocytes in localized non-small cell lung cancer. About the research overall: Each patient gave resected tumor and non-adjacent uninvolved lung tissue.

The table came from immunoSEQ multiplex PCR; TCRdb's copy has only in-frame clones and leaves some out. The sample carries about 3,600 clones, around 50% recorded once. Overall study results and limits: Each assay used a separate piece of the same tissue. Compared with uninvolved lung, tumors showed higher T cell infiltration by TCRbeta sequencing.

The clonotype was recovered from a human donor with non-small cell lung cancer. The sample taken for sequencing was uninvolved lung tissue not adjacent to the tumor.

CDR3 in amino acids: CASSTGQSRGSPLHF. The CDR3 DNA sequence: TGTGCCAGCAGCACGGGACAGTCTCGGGGTTCACCCCTCCACTTT. This chain uses TRBV6-5 with TRBJ1-6, with 7 positions matching TRBD1. The length of the CDR3 is 15 residues. The J segment lost 9 bases and the V segment lost 6 bases, leaving 11 bases of the junction unmatched. The germline V gene has CDR1 MNHEY and CDR2 SVGAGI.